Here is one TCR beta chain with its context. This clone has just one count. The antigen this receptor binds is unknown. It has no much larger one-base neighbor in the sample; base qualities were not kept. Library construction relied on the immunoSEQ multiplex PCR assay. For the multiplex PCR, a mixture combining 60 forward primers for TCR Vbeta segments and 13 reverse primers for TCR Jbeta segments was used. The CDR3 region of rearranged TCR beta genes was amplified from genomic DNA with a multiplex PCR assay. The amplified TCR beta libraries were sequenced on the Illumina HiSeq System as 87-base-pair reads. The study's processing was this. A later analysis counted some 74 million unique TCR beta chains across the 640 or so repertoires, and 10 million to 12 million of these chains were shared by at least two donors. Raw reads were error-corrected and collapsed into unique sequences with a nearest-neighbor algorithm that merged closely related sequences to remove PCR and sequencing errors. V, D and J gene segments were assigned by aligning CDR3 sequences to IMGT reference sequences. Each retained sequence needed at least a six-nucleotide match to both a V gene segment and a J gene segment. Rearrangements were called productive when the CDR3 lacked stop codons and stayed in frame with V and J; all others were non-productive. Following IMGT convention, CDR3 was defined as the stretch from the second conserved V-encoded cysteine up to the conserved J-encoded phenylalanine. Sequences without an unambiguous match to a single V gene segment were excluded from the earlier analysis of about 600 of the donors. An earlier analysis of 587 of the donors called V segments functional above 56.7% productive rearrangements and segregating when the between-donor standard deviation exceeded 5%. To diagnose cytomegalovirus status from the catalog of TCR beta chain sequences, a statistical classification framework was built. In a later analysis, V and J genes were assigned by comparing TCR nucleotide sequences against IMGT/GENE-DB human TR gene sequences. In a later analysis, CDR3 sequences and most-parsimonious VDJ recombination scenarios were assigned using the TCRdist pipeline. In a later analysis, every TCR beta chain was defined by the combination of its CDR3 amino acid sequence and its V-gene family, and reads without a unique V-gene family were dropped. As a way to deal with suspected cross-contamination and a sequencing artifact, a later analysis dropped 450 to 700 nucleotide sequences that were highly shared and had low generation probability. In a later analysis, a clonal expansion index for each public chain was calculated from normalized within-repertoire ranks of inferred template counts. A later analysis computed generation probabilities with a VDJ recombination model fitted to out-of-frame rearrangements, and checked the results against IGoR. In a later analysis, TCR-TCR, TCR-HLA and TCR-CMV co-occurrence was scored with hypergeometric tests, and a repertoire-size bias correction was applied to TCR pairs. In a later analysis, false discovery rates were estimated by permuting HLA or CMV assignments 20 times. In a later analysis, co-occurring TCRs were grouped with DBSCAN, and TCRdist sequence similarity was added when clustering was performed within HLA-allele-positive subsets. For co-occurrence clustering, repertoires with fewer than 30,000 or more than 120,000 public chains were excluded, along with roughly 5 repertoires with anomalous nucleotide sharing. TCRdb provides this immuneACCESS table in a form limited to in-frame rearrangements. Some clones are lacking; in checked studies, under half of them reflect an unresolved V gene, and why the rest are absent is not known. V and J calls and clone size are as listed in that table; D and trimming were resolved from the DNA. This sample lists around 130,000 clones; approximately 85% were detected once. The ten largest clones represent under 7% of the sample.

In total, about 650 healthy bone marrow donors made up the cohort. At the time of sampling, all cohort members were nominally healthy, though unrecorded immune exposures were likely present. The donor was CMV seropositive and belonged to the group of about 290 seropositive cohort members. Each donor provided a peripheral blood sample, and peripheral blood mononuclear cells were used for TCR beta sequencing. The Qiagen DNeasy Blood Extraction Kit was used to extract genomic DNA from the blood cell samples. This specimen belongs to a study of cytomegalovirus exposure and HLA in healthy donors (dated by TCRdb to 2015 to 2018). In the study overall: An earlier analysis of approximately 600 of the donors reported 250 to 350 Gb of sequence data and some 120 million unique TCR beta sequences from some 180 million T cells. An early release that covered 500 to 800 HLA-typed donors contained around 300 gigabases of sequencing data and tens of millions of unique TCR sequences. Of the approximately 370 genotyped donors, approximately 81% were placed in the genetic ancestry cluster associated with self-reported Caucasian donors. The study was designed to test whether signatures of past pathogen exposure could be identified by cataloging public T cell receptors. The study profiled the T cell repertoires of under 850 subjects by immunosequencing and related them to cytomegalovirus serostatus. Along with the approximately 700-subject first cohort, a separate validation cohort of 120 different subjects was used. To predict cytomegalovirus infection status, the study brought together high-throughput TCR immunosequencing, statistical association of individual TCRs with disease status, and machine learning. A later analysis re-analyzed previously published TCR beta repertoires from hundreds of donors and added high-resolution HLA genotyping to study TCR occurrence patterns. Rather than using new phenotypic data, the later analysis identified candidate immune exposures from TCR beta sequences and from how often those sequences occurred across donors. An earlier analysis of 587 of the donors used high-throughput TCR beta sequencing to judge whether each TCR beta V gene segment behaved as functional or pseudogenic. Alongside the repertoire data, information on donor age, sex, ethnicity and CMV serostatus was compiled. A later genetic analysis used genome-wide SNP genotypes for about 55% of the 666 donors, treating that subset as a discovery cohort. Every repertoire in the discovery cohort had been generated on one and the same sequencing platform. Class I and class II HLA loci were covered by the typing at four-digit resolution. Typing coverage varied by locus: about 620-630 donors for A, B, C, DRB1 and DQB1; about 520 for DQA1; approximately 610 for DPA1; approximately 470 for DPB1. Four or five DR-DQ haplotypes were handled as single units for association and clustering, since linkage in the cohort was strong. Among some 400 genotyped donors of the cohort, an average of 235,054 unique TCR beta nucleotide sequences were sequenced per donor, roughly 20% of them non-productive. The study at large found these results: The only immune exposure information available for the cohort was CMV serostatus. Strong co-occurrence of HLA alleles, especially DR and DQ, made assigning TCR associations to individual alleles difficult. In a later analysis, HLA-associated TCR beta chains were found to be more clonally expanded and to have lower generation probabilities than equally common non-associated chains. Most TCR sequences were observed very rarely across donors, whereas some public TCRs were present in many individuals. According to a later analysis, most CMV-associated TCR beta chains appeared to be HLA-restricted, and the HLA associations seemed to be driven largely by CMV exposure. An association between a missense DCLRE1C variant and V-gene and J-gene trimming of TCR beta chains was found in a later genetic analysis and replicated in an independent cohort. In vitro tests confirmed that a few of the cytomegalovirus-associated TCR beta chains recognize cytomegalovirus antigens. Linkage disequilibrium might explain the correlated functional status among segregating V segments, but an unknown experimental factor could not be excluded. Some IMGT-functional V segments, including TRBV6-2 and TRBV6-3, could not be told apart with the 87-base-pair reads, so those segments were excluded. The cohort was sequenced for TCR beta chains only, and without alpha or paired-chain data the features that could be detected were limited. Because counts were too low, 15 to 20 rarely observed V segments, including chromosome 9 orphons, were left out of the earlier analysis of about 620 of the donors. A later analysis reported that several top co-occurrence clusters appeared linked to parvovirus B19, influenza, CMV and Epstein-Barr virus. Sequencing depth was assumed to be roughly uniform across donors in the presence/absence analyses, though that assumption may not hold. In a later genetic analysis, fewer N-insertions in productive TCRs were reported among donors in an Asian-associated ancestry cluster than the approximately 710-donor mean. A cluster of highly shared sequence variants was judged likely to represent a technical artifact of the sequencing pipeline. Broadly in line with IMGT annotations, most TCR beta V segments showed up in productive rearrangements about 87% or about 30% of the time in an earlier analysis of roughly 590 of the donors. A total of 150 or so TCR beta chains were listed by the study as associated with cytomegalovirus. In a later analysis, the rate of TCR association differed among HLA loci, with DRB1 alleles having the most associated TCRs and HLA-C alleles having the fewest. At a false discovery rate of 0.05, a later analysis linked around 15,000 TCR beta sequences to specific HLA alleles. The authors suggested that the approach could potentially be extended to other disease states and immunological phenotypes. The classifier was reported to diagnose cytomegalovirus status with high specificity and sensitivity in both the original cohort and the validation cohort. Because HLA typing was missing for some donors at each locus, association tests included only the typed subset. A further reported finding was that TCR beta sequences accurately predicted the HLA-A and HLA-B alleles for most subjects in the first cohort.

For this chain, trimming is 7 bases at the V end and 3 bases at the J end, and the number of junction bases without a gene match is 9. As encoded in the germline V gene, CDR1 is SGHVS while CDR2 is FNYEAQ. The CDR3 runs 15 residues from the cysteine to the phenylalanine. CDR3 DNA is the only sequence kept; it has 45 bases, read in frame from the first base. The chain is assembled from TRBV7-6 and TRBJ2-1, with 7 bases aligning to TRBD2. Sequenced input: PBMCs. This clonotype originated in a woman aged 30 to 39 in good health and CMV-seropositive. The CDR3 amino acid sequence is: CASTQGASGYNEQFF. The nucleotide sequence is TGTGCCAGCACCCAAGGGGCTAGCGGCTACAATGAGCAGTTCTTC.